A selection of T cell receptor beta chains follows, all from one sample in a study of immune cell composition in non-small cell lung cancer. Profiled with immunoSEQ multiplex PCR; TCRdb holds only in-frame clones, not every one. The table shows just over 3,000 clones, with roughly 68% occurring only once. Sequenced sample: non-adjacent lung tissue. The receptors were sampled from a human donor with non-small cell lung cancer. The CDR3 runs from the conserved cysteine through the conserved F or W. A D gene is named only where the DNA matches it firmly. Some rows mark clone size as missing; the rest say once, few, many or name a class of expanded clone.

>NA|TRBD2|TRBV6-1|TRBJ2-7
CASSETLGGGSYEQYF
TGTGCCAGCAGTGAAACCCTGGGCGGGGGATCTTACGAGCAGTACTTC
>once|TRBD2|TRBV9|TRBJ2-7
CASSVGSVAGYEQYF
TGTGCCAGCAGCGTGGGATCGGTAGCGGGGTACGAGCAGTACTTC
>NA|TRBD1|TRBV25-1|TRBJ2-7
CASSSQGVHEQYF
TGTGCCAGCAGTAGCCAGGGGGTCCACGAGCAGTACTTC
>NA|TRBD1|TRBV7-3|TRBJ1-2
CASSPTGTADGYTF
TGTGCCAGCAGCCCGACCGGGACAGCAGATGGCTACACCTTC
>NA|NA|TRBV7-3|TRBJ2-1
CASSRDSQGNEQFF
TGTGCCAGCAGCCGAGACAGTCAGGGCAATGAGCAGTTCTTC
>NA|NA|TRBV19|TRBJ2-7
CASSERGGSVQYF
TGTGCAAGTAGTGAGAGAGGCGGATCGGTGCAGTACTTC
>NA|NA|TRBV5-4|TRBJ2-1
CASSFKARAYNEQFF
TGTGCCAGCAGCTTCAAGGCCAGGGCCTACAATGAGCAGTTCTTC
>NA|TRBD1|TRBV30|TRBJ1-1
CAWGLGTGNTEAFF
TGTGCCTGGGGGTTAGGGACAGGGAACACTGAAGCTTTCTTT
>NA|TRBD1|TRBV2|TRBJ1-6
CASLDRGDSPLHF
TGTGCCAGCCTCGACAGGGGAGATTCACCCCTCCACTTT
>NA|TRBD2|TRBV5-4|TRBJ2-5
CASSFGGGAETQYF
TGTGCCAGCTCTTTCGGCGGGGGGGCGGAGACCCAGTACTTC
>NA|NA|TRBV28|TRBJ1-1
CASSLNGGASDVAFF
TGTGCCAGCAGTTTAAATGGGGGGGCGAGCGATGTAGCTTTCTTT
>NA|NA|TRBV10-2|TRBJ2-4
CASRARQDLGRNIQYF
TGCGCCAGCAGAGCTCGACAGGACTTAGGAAGGAACATTCAGTACTTC
>NA|TRBD2|TRBV11-3|TRBJ2-1
CASSAIGLAGVREQFF
TGTGCCAGCAGCGCCATAGGACTAGCGGGGGTTCGGGAGCAGTTCTTC
>NA|TRBD1|TRBV4-3|TRBJ2-1
CASSQDDRDYNEQFF
TGCGCCAGCAGCCAAGATGACAGGGACTACAATGAGCAGTTCTTC
>NA|TRBD2|TRBV5-4|TRBJ2-3
CASSLIESSGGVMDTDTQYF
TGTGCCAGCAGCTTGATTGAGAGTAGCGGGGGGGTGATGGACACAGATACGCAGTATTTT
>few|NA|TRBV10-2|TRBJ2-5
CASSVTSKETQYF
TGCGCCAGCAGTGTTACTAGCAAAGAGACCCAGTACTTC
>NA|TRBD1|TRBV15|TRBJ1-1
CATSRASGTALGNTEAFF
TGTGCCACCAGCAGAGCATCCGGGACAGCTCTGGGGAACACTGAAGCTTTCTTT
>NA|TRBD1|TRBV5-4|TRBJ1-4
CASSSGQGGEKLFF
TGTGCCAGCAGCTCCGGACAGGGAGGCGAAAAACTGTTTTTT
>medium-sized|NA|TRBV11-3|TRBJ2-7
CASSLRDSYEQYF
TGTGCCAGCAGCTTGAGGGACTCCTACGAGCAGTACTTC
>NA|NA|TRBV4-3|TRBJ1-1
CASSQEGAGETEAFF
TGCGCCAGCAGCCAAGAGGGGGCAGGGGAAACTGAAGCTTTCTTT
>NA|NA|TRBV29-1|TRBJ2-5
CSVEGGGFREAQYF
TGCAGCGTTGAAGGGGGGGGCTTTCGAGAGGCCCAGTACTTC
>NA|NA|TRBV7-2|TRBJ1-2
CASSLIGGEYGYTF
TGTGCCAGCAGCTTAATCGGAGGGGAGTATGGCTACACCTTC
>large|NA|TRBV19|TRBJ2-7
CASSPRGLEQYF
TGTGCCAGTAGCCCCCGAGGGCTCGAGCAGTACTTC
>large|TRBD1|TRBV5-6|TRBJ1-1
CASSWDRELVSEAFF
TGTGCCAGCAGCTGGGACAGGGAACTGGTTTCTGAAGCTTTCTTT
>NA|NA|TRBV4-1|TRBJ1-1
CASSQGGGGNTEAFF
TGCGCCAGCAGCCAAGGAGGGGGGGGGAACACTGAAGCTTTCTTT
>NA|TRBD2|TRBV9|TRBJ2-2
CASSATSRGGNTGELFF
TGTGCCAGCAGCGCCACTTCGCGGGGGGGAAACACCGGGGAGCTGTTTTTT
>NA|TRBD2|TRBV6-6|TRBJ2-7
CASQNGGGKSYEQYF
TGTGCCAGCCAGAACGGGGGGGGGAAGTCCTACGAGCAGTACTTC
>NA|TRBD2|TRBV7-3|TRBJ2-1
CASSLYGGSPTAGNEQFF
TGTGCCAGCAGCTTATATGGCGGGAGCCCGACTGCGGGGAATGAGCAGTTCTTC
>NA|NA|TRBV6-5|TRBJ1-1
CASSYSGAAEAFF
TGTGCCAGCAGTTACTCAGGGGCCGCTGAAGCTTTCTTT
>NA|TRBD2|TRBV27|TRBJ2-7
CASSRLDGGRVYEQYF
TGTGCCAGCAGCCGCCTTGATGGGGGGAGGGTCTACGAGCAGTACTTC
>NA|TRBD2|TRBV5-1|TRBJ2-5
CASSLAGTSVPETQYF
TGCGCCAGCAGCTTGGCAGGGACTAGCGTGCCGGAGACCCAGTACTTC
>NA|NA|TRBV7-2|TRBJ2-7
CASSLMGGSAYEQYF
TGTGCCAGCAGCTTAATGGGGGGATCGGCCTACGAGCAGTACTTC
>NA|NA|TRBV5-1|TRBJ2-7
CASSLDYGSYEQYF
TGCGCCAGCAGCTTGGACTACGGCTCGTACGAGCAGTACTTC
>few|TRBD2|TRBV7-2|TRBJ2-7
CASLPSAGGGEQYF
TGTGCCAGCCTTCCCAGCGCGGGGGGAGGGGAGCAGTACTTC
>NA|TRBD1|TRBV7-8|TRBJ1-2
CASSPGQGAAEYGYTF
TGTGCCAGCAGCCCGGGACAGGGGGCCGCGGAATATGGCTACACCTTC